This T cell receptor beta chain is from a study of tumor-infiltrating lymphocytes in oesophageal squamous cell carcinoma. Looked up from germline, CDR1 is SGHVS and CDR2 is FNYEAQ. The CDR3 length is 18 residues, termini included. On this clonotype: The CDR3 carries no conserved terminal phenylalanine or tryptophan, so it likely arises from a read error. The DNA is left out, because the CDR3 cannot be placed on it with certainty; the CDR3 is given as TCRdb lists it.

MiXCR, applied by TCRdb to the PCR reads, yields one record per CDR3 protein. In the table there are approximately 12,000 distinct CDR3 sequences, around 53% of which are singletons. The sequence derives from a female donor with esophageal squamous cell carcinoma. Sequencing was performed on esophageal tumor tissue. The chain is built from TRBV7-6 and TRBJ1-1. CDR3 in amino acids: CASSSVAGRTTMSSSSGQ.